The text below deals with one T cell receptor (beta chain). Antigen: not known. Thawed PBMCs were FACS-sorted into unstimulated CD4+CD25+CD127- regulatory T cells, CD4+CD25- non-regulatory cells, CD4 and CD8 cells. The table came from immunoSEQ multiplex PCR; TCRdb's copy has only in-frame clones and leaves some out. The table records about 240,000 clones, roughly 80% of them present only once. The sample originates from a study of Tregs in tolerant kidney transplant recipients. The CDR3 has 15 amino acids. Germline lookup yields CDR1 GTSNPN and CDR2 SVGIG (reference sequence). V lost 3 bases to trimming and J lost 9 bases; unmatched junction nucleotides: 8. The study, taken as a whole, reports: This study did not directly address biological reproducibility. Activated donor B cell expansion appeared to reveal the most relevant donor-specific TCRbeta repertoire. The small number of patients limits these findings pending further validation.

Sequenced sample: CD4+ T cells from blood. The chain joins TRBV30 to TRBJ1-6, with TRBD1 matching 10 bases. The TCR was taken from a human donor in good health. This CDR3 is CAWSRGQGSTSPLHF. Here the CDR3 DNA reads TGTGCCTGGAGCCGGGGACAGGGGAGCACTTCACCCCTCCACTTT. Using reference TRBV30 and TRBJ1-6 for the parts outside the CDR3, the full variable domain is SQTIHQWPATLVQPVGSPLSLECTVEGTSNPNLYWYRQAAGRGLQLLFYSVGIGQISSEVPQNLSASRPQDRQFILSSKKLLLSDSGFYLCAWSRGQGSTSPLHFGNGTRLTVT.